This T cell receptor (beta chain) comes out of a study of shared clonotypes between healthy human individuals. Donors, healthy HIV-negative adults, lacked recent acute infections or vaccinations. All donors were Caucasian adults living in Nashville, Tennessee. CD4+ cells yielded CD45RA+ naive and CD45RA-negative memory subsets. As for this clone: Its antigen remains unknown.

Germline V gene sequence: CDR1 SQVTM, CDR2 ANQGSEA. The CDR3 has 15 residues. Unmatched junction bases numbered 4, after V lost 4 bases and J lost 3 bases. Assay: immunoSEQ multiplex PCR; the TCRdb copy retains only in-frame clones and omits some. This sample has around 2.5 million clones; 93% occur once, and the top ten carry approximately 0.36%. General study results and limits: Among non-shared clonotypes, generation probabilities were lower than among those shared by all four donors.

Sample: naive CD4+ T cells from PBMCs. Noted subset: CD45RA+ positively selected. The TCR originated in a man aged 18-30 years in good health. Some clones in this sample may be carry-over from other donors' samples. V is TRBV29-1 and J is TRBJ2-1, with 12 bases identical to TRBD2. This CDR3 reads CSVVGLAGIYNEQFF. CDR3 in DNA: TGCAGCGTTGTCGGACTAGCGGGGATCTACAATGAGCAGTTCTTC.